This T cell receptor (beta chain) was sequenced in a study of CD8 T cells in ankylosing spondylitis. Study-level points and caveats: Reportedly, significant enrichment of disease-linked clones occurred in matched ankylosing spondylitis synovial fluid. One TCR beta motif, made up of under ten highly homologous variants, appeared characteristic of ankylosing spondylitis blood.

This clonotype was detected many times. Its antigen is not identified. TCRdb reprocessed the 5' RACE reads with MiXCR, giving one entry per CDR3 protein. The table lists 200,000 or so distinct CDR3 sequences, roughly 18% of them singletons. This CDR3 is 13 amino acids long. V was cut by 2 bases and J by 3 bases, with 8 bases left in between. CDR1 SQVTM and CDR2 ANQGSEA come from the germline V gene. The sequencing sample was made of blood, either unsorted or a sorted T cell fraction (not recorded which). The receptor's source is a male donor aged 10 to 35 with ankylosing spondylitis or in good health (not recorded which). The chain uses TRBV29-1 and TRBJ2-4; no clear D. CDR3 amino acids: CSVESQNKNIQYF. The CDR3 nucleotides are TGCAGCGTTGAATCTCAGAACAAAAACATTCAGTACTTC.